The 25 T cell receptor beta chains in this list originate from one sample, sequenced in a study of cytomegalovirus exposure and HLA in healthy donors. PCR employed 60 Vbeta and 13 Jbeta primers. Produced via immunoSEQ multiplex PCR; TCRdb's table is partial and in-frame only. The sample lists 110,000 or so clones; about 78% were seen once. The sample was PBMCs. Receptors originate from a middle-aged woman in good health and CMV-seropositive.

The V and J genes are TRBV14 and TRBJ1-1, with D possibly matching TRBD1 (5 bases). V was shortened by 3 bases and J by 0 bases, with 11 bases between the two germline ends. This CDR3 is 15 amino acids long. Germline CDR1 reads SGHDN; CDR2 reads FVKESK. The CDR3: CASSHSRTMNTEAFF. CDR3 DNA: TGTGCCAGCAGCCACAGCAGGACAATGAACACTGAAGCTTTCTTT. Combining the CDR3 with reference TRBV14 and TRBJ1-1 gives the whole variable domain EAGVTQFPSHSVIEKGQTVTLRCDPISGHDNLYWYRRVMGKEIKFLLHFVKESKQDESGMPNNRFLAERTGGTYSTLKVQPAELEDSGVYFCASSHSRTMNTEAFFGQGTRLTVV.

Here the CDR3 reads CAISDGTSYNEQFF. Written as DNA, the CDR3 is TGTGCCATCAGTGACGGTACCTCCTACAATGAGCAGTTCTTC. The chain links TRBV10-3 to TRBJ2-1, with unresolved D. Germline CDR1 and CDR2: ENHRY and SYGVKD. This CDR3 has 14 amino acids. With 3 bases removed from V and 0 bases from J, the gap between germline ends came to 6 bases.

The chain couples TRBV5-1 to TRBJ2-3, with D maybe TRBD2 (5 bases). V was clipped by 0 bases and J by 4 bases, with 12 bases between them. This CDR3 is 15 amino acids long. CDR1 is SGHRS, CDR2 YFSETQ, per germline. The CDR3 region is CASSLDSLASDTQYF. The CDR3, as DNA: TGCGCCAGCAGCTTGGATTCGCTAGCTTCAGATACGCAGTATTTT.

The chain carries TRBV7-9 and TRBJ2-7; D is possibly TRBD1 (5 bases). The CDR3 loop spans 13 amino acids. The V and J ends lost 3 bases and 3 bases respectively, with 9 bases between them. CDR1 is SEHNR, CDR2 FQNEAQ, per germline (reference sequence). CDR3 nucleotides: TGTGCCAGCAGCTTGGACACTAACTACGAGCAGTACTTC. Translated, it gives CASSLDTNYEQYF.

The chain couples TRBV6-1 to TRBJ1-5, with unresolved D. The CDR3 spans 14 residues. Trimming pared 2 bases from V and 6 bases from J, leaving 11 bases between. Germline values: CDR1 MNHNS, CDR2 SASEGT. DNA of the CDR3: TGTGCCAGCAGTGAATCCGGGATCGGTCAGCCCCAGCATTTT. Translated, it gives CASSESGIGQPQHF.

The chain carries TRBV29-1 and TRBJ2-7; 11 bases align to TRBD1. V dropped 6 bases and J dropped 7; count of bases not matched to a gene: 5. This CDR3 region has 12 residues. From germline, CDR1 is SQVTM and CDR2 ANQGSEA. In DNA form, the CDR3 reads TGCAGCGTAGGGGACAGGGGGGAAGAGCAGTACTTC. It specifies CSVGDRGEEQYF.

The chain couples TRBV6-4 to TRBJ1-1; maybe TRBD1 (6 bases). Trimming pared 0 bases from V and 1 base from J, leaving 9 bases between. The CDR3 sequence is 15 residues long. The germline gives CDR1 MRHNA, CDR2 SNTAGT. CDR3 in amino acids: CASSDSGTTNTEAFF. CDR3 DNA sequence: TGTGCCAGCAGTGACTCCGGGACAACGAACACTGAAGCTTTCTTT.

The chain joins TRBV5-4 to TRBJ1-6, with 10 bases matching TRBD1. The length of the CDR3 is 16 residues. CDR1 is SGHNT and CDR2 is YYREEE in the germline V gene (reference sequence). The junction had 5 bases not matched to a gene; V was cut back by 5 bases and J by 3 bases. The CDR3 sequence is CASRATGGYYNSPLHF. CDR3 DNA: TGTGCCAGCAGGGCGACAGGGGGCTACTATAATTCACCCCTCCACTTT.

This chain uses TRBV5-1 with TRBJ1-1, with D possibly being TRBD1 (5 bases). The germline V gene has CDR1 SGHRS and CDR2 YFSETQ. Between the trimmed V and J ends, which lost 4 bases and 3 bases, there was a span of 13 bases. This CDR3 has 14 residues. The CDR3 region is CASSTGGGDTEAFF. The DNA for the CDR3 is TGCGCCAGCAGCACCGGCGGGGGAGACACTGAAGCTTTCTTT.

This clone was seen a few times. This chain joins TRBV5-8 and TRBJ2-5, with TRBD2 as a possible D gene (6 bases). The CDR3 has 13 amino acids. Trimming removed 4 bases from V and 7 bases from J, with 14 bases in between. Germline CDR1 reads SGHTS; CDR2 reads YDEGEE. CDR3 amino acids: CASSGRRVGTQYF. CDR3 sequence (DNA): TGTGCCAGCAGCGGACGGAGGGTCGGGACCCAGTACTTC.

V gene TRBV5-1 combines with J gene TRBJ2-5, with unresolved D. Trimming pared 1 base from V and 3 bases from J, leaving 10 bases between. Germline V CDR1 and CDR2: SGHRS, YFSETQ. The CDR3 is made up of 14 amino acids. The CDR3 DNA is TGCGCCAGCAGCTTGTCGAACACTAAAGAGACCCAGTACTTC. It translates to CASSLSNTKETQYF.

The CDR3 coding sequence is TGTGCCAGCAGCTTGGCGACTAGCGGGGGAGTCTACGAGCAGTACTTC. It translates to CASSLATSGGVYEQYF. The rearrangement uses TRBV7-2 and TRBJ2-7; 12 bases are shared with TRBD2. Germline V gives CDR1 SGHTA, CDR2 FQGNSA. V lost 3 bases to trimming and J lost 3 bases; unmatched junction nucleotides: 6. The CDR3 loop spans 16 amino acids.

The gene calls are TRBV10-3 and TRBJ2-1; TRBD2 aligns across 11 bases. The V gene's germline CDR1 is ENHRY and CDR2 SYGVKD. V lost 6 bases to trimming and J lost 3 bases; unmatched junction nucleotides: 4. This CDR3 region has 15 residues. CDR3 DNA sequence: TGTGCCATCAGCATAGCGGGGGGGAACTACAATGAGCAGTTCTTC. It translates to CAISIAGGNYNEQFF.

This chain uses TRBV12-5 with TRBJ2-3, with 8 positions matching TRBD2. This CDR3 is built from 18 residues. The V segment lost 4 bases and the J segment 0 bases; nucleotides outside the gene matches: 12. The germline V gene encodes CDR1 LGHNT and CDR2 FRNRAP. CDR3 sequence: CASGSMPSGGGSTDTQYF. For the CDR3, the DNA is TGTGCTAGTGGTTCGATGCCCAGCGGCGGGGGGAGCACAGATACGCAGTATTTT.

The gene calls are TRBV27 and TRBJ2-5, with 8 bases matching TRBD2. The CDR3 runs 17 residues. The germline gives CDR1 MNHEY, CDR2 SMNVEV (reference sequence). V shed 2 bases and J 0 bases; nucleotides not matched to a gene: 8. CDR3 region: CASSLRALAAYQETQYF. CDR3 bases: TGTGCCAGCAGTTTAAGGGCACTAGCGGCGTACCAAGAGACCCAGTACTTC.

This chain connects TRBV6-4 to TRBJ1-2, with 9 nucleotides matching TRBD1. CDR3 length: 14 residues. CDR1 MRHNA and CDR2 SNTAGT come from the germline V gene. V lost 6 bases, J lost 3 bases, and 5 bases stayed unmatched. The CDR3 bases are TGTGCCAGCAGCCTGGGACAGGGCGACTATGGCTACACCTTC. Its protein product is CASSLGQGDYGYTF.

J is TRBJ1-5 and V is TRBV2, with D perhaps matching TRBD1 (6 bases). The CDR3 length is 15 residues. The germline CDR1 and CDR2 sequences are SNHLY and FYNNEI. V was pared by 2 bases and J by 6 bases, with 14 bases between. The DNA of the CDR3 is TGTGCCAGCAGTGAAATGGGGGCAGGGCCTCAGCCCCAGCATTTT. Translated: CASSEMGAGPQPQHF.

The chain joins TRBV5-4 to TRBJ1-3, with D possibly being TRBD1 (5 bases). The CDR3 consists of 15 residues. V was clipped by 4 bases and J by 0 bases, with 11 bases between them. Germline CDR1 is SGHNT and CDR2 is YYREEE (reference sequence). The CDR3 reads CASSIDSYSGNTIYF. CDR3 bases: TGTGCCAGCAGCATTGACAGCTACTCTGGAAACACCATATATTTT.

The V gene is TRBV28, the J gene TRBJ1-5; D is ambiguous. This CDR3 has 13 amino acids. V was shortened by 3 bases and J by 5 bases, with 8 bases between the two germline ends. Germline CDR1 reads MDHEN; CDR2 reads SYDVKM. Here the CDR3 reads CASSLPQDQPQHF. DNA of the CDR3: TGTGCCAGCAGTTTGCCGCAGGATCAGCCCCAGCATTTT.

This rearrangement joins TRBV30 to TRBJ1-3; D uncertain. This CDR3 is 17 amino acids long. Germline V CDR1 and CDR2: GTSNPN, SVGIG (reference sequence). Trimming removed 2 bases at V and 2 bases at J, with 19 bases between. DNA of the CDR3: TGTGCCTGGAGTCCCATGGTTTCCGGGTCCACTGGAAACACCATATATTTT. Encoded protein: CAWSPMVSGSTGNTIYF.

A word on this clone: Other DNA sequences in this specimen translate into the identical CDR3. The rearrangement joins TRBV6-4 to TRBJ2-2; D unresolved. The CDR3 is 13 residues long. The V and J ends lost 0 bases and 6 bases respectively, with 5 bases between them. Germline-derived CDR1 and CDR2 are MRHNA and SNTAGT. The CDR3 loop reads CASSDSAPGELFF. The CDR3 coding sequence is TGTGCCAGCAGTGACTCGGCCCCCGGGGAGCTGTTTTTT.

The V call is TRBV10-1, the J call TRBJ2-1; 9 nucleotides agree with TRBD1. The CDR3 spans 16 residues. J gave up 7 bases and V 2 bases, and 9 bases lay outside the gene matches. CDR1 is WNHNN, CDR2 SYGVQD, per germline (reference sequence). CDR3 sequence: CASSEGEGTGLNEQFF. In DNA form, the CDR3 reads TGCGCCAGCAGTGAGGGGGAAGGGACAGGGTTGAATGAGCAGTTCTTC.

This clone is a singleton in its sample. V and J are TRBV5-1 and TRBJ2-2; 9 bases match TRBD1. The CDR3 contains 19 residues. Trimming at V came to 4 bases and at J to 5 bases, leaving 18 bases not matched to a gene. Germline CDR1 and CDR2: SGHRS and YFSETQ. CDR3 amino acids: CASSAPRDRVRLATGELFF. Here the CDR3 DNA reads TGCGCCAGCAGCGCTCCCCGGGACAGGGTACGGTTAGCGACCGGGGAGCTGTTTTTT.

The chain couples TRBV12-5 to TRBJ2-5; the D is unclear. This CDR3 spans 14 amino acids. Germline V gene lookup returns CDR1 LGHNT and CDR2 FRNRAP. With 5 bases removed from V and 2 bases from J, the gap between germline ends came to 12 bases. The CDR3 DNA reads as TGTGCTAGTGGTCCGGTTAGTTTACAAGAGACCCAGTACTTC. Translated: CASGPVSLQETQYF.

The gene calls are TRBV5-6 and TRBJ1-2, with D possibly being TRBD1 (6 bases). The CDR3 sequence is 13 residues long. Germline V gene lookup returns CDR1 SGHDT and CDR2 YYEEEE. Trimming left V 3 bases short and J 8 bases short, with 14 bases between. CDR3 loop: CASSSIAGVGYTF. The CDR3 nucleotides read TGTGCCAGCAGCTCCATAGCAGGGGTCGGCTACACCTTC.